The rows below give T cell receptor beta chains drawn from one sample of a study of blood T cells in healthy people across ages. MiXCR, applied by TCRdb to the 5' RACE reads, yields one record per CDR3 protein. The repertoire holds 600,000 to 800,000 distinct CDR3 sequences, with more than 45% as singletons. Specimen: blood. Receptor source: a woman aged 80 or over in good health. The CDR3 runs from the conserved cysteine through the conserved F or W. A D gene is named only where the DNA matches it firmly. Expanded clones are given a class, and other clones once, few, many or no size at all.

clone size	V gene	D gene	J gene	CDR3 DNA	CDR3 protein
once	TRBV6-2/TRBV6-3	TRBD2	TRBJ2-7	TGTGCCGTCCTATCTAGCGGGAAGCCCGAGCAGTACTTC	CAVLSSGKPEQYF
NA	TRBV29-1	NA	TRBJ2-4	TGCAGCCTCCGAGTAGGGAACATTCAGTACTTC	CSLRVGNIQYF
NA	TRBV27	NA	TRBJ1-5	TGTGCCAGCAGAAAAGGGACACTGGGAGTTCAGCCCCAGCATTTT	CASRKGTLGVQPQHF
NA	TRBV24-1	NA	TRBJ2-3	TGTGCCACCAGTGATTTCCCGAGTGGCACAGATACGCAGTATTTT	CATSDFPSGTDTQYF
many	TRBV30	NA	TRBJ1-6	TGTGCCTGGAGTTCCTGGCGGGGAAGAGGGAATTCACCCCTCCACTTT	CAWSSWRGRGNSPLHF
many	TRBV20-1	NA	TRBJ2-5	TGCAGTGCCCCCCTCTGGGGCAAATCGTACCAAGAGACCCAGTACTTC	CSAPLWGKSYQETQYF
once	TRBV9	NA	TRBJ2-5	TGTGCCAGCAGCGTAGTGGCCACCCCGGGGGAGACCCAGTACTTC	CASSVVATPGETQYF
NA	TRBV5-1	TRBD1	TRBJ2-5	TGCGCCAGCAGCAAAGTCTCGGGACAGGGCCCTCGGGAGCAGTACTTC	CASSKVSGQGPREQYF
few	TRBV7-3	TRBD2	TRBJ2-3	TGTGCCAGCAGCGCCCTCGGGACTAGCGGGAGGACAGATACGCAGTATTTT	CASSALGTSGRTDTQYF
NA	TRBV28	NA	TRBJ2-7	TGTGCCAGCGGGGTATGTGAGCAGTACTTC	CASGVCEQYF
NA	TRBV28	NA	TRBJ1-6	TGTGCCAGCGCCGCCTATAATTCACCCCTCCACTTT	CASAAYNSPLHF
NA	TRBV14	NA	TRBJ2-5	TGTGCCAGCAGCCAAGATTTCTCCACGGGGACCCAGTACTTC	CASSQDFSTGTQYF
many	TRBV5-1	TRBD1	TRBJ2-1	TGCGCCAGCAGGTCAACAGGGGGCAACTACAATGAGCAGTTCTTC	CASRSTGGNYNEQFF
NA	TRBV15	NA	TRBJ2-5	TGTGCCACCAGCAGAGAATATAGGACCCAGTACTTC	CATSREYRTQYF
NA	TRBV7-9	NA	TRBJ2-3	TGTGCCAACACCCCGGGACCAGCTGCTGATACGCAGTATTTT	CANTPGPAADTQYF
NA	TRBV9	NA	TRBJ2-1	TGTGCCAGCAGCGTAGATAGCGGAACCTACAATGAGCAGTTCTTC	CASSVDSGTYNEQFF
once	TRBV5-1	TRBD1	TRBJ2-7	TGCGCCAGCAGCCCGGGACAGGGCCCCTATGGCGAGCAGTACTTC	CASSPGQGPYGEQYF
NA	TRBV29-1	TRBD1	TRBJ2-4	TGCAGCGTTGGACCGACAGGGGAAAACATTCAGTACTTC	CSVGPTGENIQYF
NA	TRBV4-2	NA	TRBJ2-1	TGTGCCAGCAGCCAAGTGAAAGTTTCCTACAATGAGCAGTTCTTC	CASSQVKVSYNEQFF
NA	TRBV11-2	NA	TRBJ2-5	TGTGCCAGCAGCTTAGGGGGGGTGGGCTACCAAGAGACCCAGTACTTC	CASSLGGVGYQETQYF
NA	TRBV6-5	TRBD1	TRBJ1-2	TGTGCCAGCAAGCCACCCGGGACAGGATGGGGCTATGGCTACACCTTC	CASKPPGTGWGYGYTF
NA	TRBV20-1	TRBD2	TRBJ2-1	TGCAGTGCCCCACCGGGGGGGCCGGTTCAAGAGACCCAGTTCTTC	CSAPPGGPVQETQFF
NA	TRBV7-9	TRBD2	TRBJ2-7	TGTGCCAGCAGCTCGCATTCCTCGGGAGGCCGGTACGAGCAGTACTTC	CASSSHSSGGRYEQYF
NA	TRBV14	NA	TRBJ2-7	TGTGCCAGCAGCGAAATCCCCGGCAGGGCCGAGCAGTACTTC	CASSEIPGRAEQYF
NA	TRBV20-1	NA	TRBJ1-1	TGCAGTGCTATGGACGTTCAGAGGACTGAAGCTTTCTTT	CSAMDVQRTEAFF
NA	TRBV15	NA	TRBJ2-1	TGTGCCACCAGCAGAGATCTGGGAGAGCAGTTCTTC	CATSRDLGEQFF
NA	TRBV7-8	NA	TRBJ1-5	TGTGCCAGCAGCTTAGATTCGGGGGCCGGGCGGCAGCCCCAGCATTTT	CASSLDSGAGRQPQHF
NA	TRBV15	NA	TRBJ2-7	TGTGCCACCAGCAGAGATCCGAACGGGATATACGAGCAGTACTTC	CATSRDPNGIYEQYF
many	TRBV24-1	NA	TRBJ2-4	TGTGCCACCAGTGATTTAGCAGGGCCCCCCGTAAACATTCAGTACTTC	CATSDLAGPPVNIQYF
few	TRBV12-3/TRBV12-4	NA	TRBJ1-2	NA	CASSSSGLRGPVYGYTF
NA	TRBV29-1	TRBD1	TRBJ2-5	TGCAGCGTTGGAGGGACAGGGGGCGCGGAGACCCAGTACTTC	CSVGGTGGAETQYF
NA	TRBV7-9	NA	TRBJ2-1	TGTGCCAGCAGCATCCGGGGATACAATGAGCAGTTCTTC	CASSIRGYNEQFF
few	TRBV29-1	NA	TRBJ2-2	TGCAGCGTTCTCGGGACATCCAACACCGGGGAGCTGTTTTTT	CSVLGTSNTGELFF
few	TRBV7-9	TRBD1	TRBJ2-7	TGTGCCAGCAGCGATCCGGGACAGGGGGCTAGCTACGAGCAGTACTTC	CASSDPGQGASYEQYF
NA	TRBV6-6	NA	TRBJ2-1	TGTGCCAGCAGTGGCCGGGACTACAATGAGCAGTTCTTC	CASSGRDYNEQFF
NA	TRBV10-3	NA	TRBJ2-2	TGTGCCATCACCGGTCAGGGCGACACCGGGGAGCTGTTTTTT	CAITGQGDTGELFF
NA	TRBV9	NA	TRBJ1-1	TGTGCCAGCAGCGTAGGGGGACAACCGAACACTGAAGCTTTCTTT	CASSVGGQPNTEAFF
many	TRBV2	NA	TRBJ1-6	TGTGCCAGCAGTCCAGGTTTGGATTCACCCCTCCACTTT	CASSPGLDSPLHF
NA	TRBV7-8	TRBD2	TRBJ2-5	TGTGCCAGCAGAGAAGCGGGGGGTTCCAATGAGCAGTACTTC	CASREAGGSNEQYF
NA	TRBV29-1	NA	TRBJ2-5	TGCAGCATTCACAGTGCGCAAGAGACCCAGTACTTC	CSIHSAQETQYF
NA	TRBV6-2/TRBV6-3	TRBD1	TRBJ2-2	TGTGCCAGCAGTTCCGCTCCGGAACAGGGGGCCAGAACCGGGGAGCTGTTTTTT	CASSSAPEQGARTGELFF
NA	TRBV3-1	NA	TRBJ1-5	TGTGCCAGCAGCCGCGGGATGGGACAGCCCCAGCATTTT	CASSRGMGQPQHF
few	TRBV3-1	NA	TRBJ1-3	TGTGCCAGCAGCCAAGAGGGAACAACTGGAAACACCATATATTTT	CASSQEGTTGNTIYF
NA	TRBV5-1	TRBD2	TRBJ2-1	TGCGCCAGCACCCCGCAGGGACTAAGAGGGGATGAGCAGTTCTTC	CASTPQGLRGDEQFF
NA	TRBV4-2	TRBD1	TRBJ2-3	TGTGCCAGCAGCCGGACAGGGTCGGATACGCAGTATTTT	CASSRTGSDTQYF
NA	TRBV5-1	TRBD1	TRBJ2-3	TGCGCCAGCAGCCCGGGACAGGGGTTTGGCACAGATACGCAGTATTTT	CASSPGQGFGTDTQYF
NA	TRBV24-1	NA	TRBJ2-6	TGTGCCACCAGTGACCGATTCTTCTCTGGGGCCAACGTCCTGACTTTC	CATSDRFFSGANVLTF
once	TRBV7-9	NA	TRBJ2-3	TGTGCCATCACCCGGGGACCTCGCACAGATACGCAGTATTTT	CAITRGPRTDTQYF
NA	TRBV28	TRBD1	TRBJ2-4	TGTGCCAGCAGCGCCGCCGACAGGGGGCGAAACATTCAGTACTTC	CASSAADRGRNIQYF
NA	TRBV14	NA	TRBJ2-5	TGTGCCAGCAGCCACTTGGGTGCCCTGGAGACCCAGTACTTC	CASSHLGALETQYF
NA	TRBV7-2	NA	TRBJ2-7	TGTGCCAGCAGCTTAGGATCCCCAACGGAGGTGGGGGGTGCCCAGTACTTC	CASSLGSPTEVGGAQYF
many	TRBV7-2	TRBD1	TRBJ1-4	TGTGCCAGCAGCCCTGGACAGGCTAAGGGTGAAAAACTGTTTTTT	CASSPGQAKGEKLFF
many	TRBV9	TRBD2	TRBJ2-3	TGTGCCAGCAGCGTAGAAGCGGGACTAGCAAGCACAGATACGCAGTATTTT	CASSVEAGLASTDTQYF
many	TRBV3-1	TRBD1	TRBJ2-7	TGTGCCAGCAGCCTCCCGGGACAGGGGATCTACGAGCAGTACTTC	CASSLPGQGIYEQYF